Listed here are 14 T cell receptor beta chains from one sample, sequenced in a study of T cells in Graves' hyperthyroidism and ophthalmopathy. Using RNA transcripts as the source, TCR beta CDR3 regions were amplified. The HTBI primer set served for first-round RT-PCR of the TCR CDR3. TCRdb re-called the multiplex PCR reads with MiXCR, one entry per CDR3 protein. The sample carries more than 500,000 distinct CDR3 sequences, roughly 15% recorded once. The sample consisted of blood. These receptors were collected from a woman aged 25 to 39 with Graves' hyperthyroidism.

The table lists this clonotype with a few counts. DNA of the CDR3: TGTGCCATCAGTGATGGTGTCTCCTACGAGCAGTACTTC. It specifies CAISDGVSYEQYF. The chain combines TRBV10-3 with TRBJ2-7; the D is unclear. The germline V and J ends were trimmed by 3 bases and 0 bases, with 6 bases remaining between them. Germline values: CDR1 ENHRY, CDR2 SYGVKD. CDR3 length: 13 residues.

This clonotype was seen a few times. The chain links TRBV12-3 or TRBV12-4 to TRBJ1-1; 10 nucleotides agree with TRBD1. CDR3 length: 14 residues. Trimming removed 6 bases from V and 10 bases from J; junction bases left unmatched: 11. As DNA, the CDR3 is TGTGCCAGCAGGCCTTTGACAGGGGGCATTAGAGCTTTCTTT. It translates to CASRPLTGGIRAFF.

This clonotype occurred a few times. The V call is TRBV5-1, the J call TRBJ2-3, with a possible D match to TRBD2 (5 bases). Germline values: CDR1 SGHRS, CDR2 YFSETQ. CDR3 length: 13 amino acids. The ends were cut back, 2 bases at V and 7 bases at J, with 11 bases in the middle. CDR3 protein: CASSLGGQNTQYF. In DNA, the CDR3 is TGCGCCAGCAGCTTAGGAGGTCAGAATACGCAGTATTTT.

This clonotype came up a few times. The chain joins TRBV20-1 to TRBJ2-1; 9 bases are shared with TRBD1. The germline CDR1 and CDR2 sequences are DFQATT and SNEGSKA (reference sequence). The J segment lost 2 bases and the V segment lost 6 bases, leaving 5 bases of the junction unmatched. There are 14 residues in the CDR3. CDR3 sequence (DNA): TGCAGTGCCCGGGACAGGGATCCCTACAATGAGCAGTTCTTC. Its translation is CSARDRDPYNEQFF.

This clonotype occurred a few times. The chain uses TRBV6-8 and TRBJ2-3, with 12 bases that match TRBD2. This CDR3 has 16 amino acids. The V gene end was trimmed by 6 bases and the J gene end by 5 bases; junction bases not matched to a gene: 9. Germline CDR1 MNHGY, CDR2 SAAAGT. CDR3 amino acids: CASSRNRTSGKDTQYF. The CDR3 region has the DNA TGTGCCAGCAGCCGAAACCGGACTAGCGGGAAAGATACGCAGTATTTT.

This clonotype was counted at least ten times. The CDR3 spells CASSLSADYEQYF. The CDR3 DNA reads as TGTGCCAGCAGTTTATCGGCGGACTACGAGCAGTACTTC. This rearrangement joins TRBV27 to TRBJ2-7; D ambiguous. CDR1 MNHEY and CDR2 SMNVEV come from the germline V gene (reference sequence). CDR3 length: 13 amino acids. The germline V and J ends were trimmed by 0 bases and 3 bases, with 6 bases remaining between them.

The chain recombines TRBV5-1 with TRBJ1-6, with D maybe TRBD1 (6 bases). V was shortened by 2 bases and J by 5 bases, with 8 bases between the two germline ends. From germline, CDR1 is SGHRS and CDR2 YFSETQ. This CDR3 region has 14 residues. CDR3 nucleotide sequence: TGCGCCAGCAGCTTCAGGGGAGATAATTCACCCCTCCACTTT. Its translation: CASSFRGDNSPLHF. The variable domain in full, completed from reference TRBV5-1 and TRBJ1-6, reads KAGVTQTPRYLIKTRGQQVTLSCSPISGHRSVSWYQQTPGQGLQFLFEYFSETQRNKGNFPGRFSGRQFSNSRSEMNVSTLELGDSALYLCASSFRGDNSPLHFGNGTRLTVT.

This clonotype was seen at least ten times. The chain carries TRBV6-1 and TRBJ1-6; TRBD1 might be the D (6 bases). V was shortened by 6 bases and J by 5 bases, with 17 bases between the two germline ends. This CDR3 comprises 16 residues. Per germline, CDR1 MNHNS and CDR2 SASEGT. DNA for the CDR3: TGTGCCAGCAGCCAGCGGGGGGCGGGAAATAATTCACCCCTCCACTTT. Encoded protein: CASSQRGAGNNSPLHF.

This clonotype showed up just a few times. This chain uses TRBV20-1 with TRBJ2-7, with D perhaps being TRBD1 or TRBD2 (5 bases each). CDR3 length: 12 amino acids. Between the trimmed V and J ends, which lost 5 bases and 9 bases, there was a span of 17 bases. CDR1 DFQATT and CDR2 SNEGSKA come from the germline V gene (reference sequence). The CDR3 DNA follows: TGCAGTGCTGTCAAATCAGGGAGCGGGCAGTACTTC. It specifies CSAVKSGSGQYF.

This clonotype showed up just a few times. As DNA, the CDR3 is TGTGCCAGCAGCTCCCTGGGGGTGGACACCCCGAACACCGGGGAGCTGTTTTTT. As protein: CASSSLGVDTPNTGELFF. The V gene is TRBV11-2, the J gene TRBJ2-2; D is possibly TRBD1 or TRBD2 (5 bases each). The V gene's germline CDR1 is SGHAT and CDR2 FQNNGV. The CDR3 consists of 18 residues. V was pared by 4 bases and J by 0 bases, with 18 bases between.

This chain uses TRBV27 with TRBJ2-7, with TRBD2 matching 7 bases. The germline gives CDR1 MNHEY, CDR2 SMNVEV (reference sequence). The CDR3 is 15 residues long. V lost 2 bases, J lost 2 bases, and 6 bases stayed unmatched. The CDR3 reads CASSLRGSGAYEQYF. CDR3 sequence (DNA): TGTGCCAGCAGTTTACGGGGGAGCGGGGCCTACGAGCAGTACTTC.

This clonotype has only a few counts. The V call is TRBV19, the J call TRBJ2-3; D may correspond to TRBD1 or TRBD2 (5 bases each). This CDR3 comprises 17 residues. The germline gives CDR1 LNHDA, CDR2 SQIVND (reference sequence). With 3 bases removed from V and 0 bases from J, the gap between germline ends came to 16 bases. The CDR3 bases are TGTGCCAGTAGTATGGGCAGGAGGACAACTAGCACAGATACGCAGTATTTT. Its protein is CASSMGRRTTSTDTQYF.

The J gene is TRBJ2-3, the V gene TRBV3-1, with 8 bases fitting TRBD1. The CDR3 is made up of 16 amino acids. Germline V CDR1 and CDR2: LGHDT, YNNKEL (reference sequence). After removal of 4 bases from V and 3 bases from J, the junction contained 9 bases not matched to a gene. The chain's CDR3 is CASSPGTGRFTDTQYF. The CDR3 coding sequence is TGTGCCAGCAGCCCAGGGACAGGACGGTTTACAGATACGCAGTATTTT.

The CDR3 region has the DNA TGCAGTGCCCCGGACAGGGACCACGAGCAGTACTTC. Translated, it gives CSAPDRDHEQYF. The rearrangement links TRBV20-1 to TRBJ2-7, with 8 bases fitting TRBD1. Germline V lookup: CDR1 DFQATT, CDR2 SNEGSKA (reference sequence). The CDR3 runs 12 residues. The J segment lost 5 bases and the V segment lost 6 bases, leaving 6 bases of the junction unmatched.